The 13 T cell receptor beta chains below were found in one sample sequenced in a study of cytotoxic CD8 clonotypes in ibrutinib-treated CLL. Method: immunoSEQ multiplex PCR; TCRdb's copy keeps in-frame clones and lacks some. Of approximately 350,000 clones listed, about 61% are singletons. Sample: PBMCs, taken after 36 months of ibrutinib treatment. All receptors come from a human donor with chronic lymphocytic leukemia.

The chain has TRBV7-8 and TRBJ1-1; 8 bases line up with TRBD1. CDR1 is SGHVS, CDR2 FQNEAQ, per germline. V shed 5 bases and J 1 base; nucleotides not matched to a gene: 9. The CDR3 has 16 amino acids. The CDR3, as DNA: TGTGCCAGCAGCCTTACCGGGACAGGCCCGAACACTGAAGCTTTCTTT. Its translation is CASSLTGTGPNTEAFF.

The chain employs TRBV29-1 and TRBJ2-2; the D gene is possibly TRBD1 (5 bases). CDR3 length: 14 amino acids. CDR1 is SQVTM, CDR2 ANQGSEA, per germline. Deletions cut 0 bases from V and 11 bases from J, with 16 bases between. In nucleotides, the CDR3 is TGCAGCGTTGAAGAAGGCACGGACAACGAAGAGCTGTTTTTT. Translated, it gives CSVEEGTDNEELFF.

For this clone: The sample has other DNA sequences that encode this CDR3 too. This CDR3 is CSVEKQGTSTDTQYF. CDR3 DNA: TGCAGCGTTGAAAAACAGGGGACTAGTACAGATACGCAGTATTTT. The chain carries TRBV29-1 and TRBJ2-3; tentative D call: TRBD2 (8 bases). Germline V gene lookup returns CDR1 SQVTM and CDR2 ANQGSEA. The CDR3 is 15 residues long. Trimming pared 2 bases from V and 3 bases from J, leaving 15 bases between.

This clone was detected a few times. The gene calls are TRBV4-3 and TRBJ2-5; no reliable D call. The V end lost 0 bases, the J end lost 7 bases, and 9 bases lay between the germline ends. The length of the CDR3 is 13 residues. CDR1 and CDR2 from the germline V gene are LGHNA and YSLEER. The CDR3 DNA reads TGCGCCAGCAGCCAAGACGTTGGCGGGACCCAGTACTTC. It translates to CASSQDVGGTQYF.

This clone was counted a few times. This CDR3 reads CASRDQVGEPYEQYF. The CDR3 DNA reads as TGTGCCAGCAGGGATCAGGTGGGGGAACCCTACGAGCAGTACTTC. The genes are TRBV7-2 and TRBJ2-7; D might be TRBD1 or TRBD2, each matching 5 bases. Germline CDR1 SGHTA, CDR2 FQGNSA. V lost 6 bases, J lost 2 bases, and 17 bases lay in between. The CDR3 length is 15 residues.

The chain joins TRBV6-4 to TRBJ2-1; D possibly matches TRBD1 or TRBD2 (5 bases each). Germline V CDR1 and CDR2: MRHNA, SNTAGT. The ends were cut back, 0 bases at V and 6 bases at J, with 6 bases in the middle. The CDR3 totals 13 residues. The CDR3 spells CASSDSGVNEQFF. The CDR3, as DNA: TGTGCCAGCAGTGACTCGGGGGTCAATGAGCAGTTCTTC.

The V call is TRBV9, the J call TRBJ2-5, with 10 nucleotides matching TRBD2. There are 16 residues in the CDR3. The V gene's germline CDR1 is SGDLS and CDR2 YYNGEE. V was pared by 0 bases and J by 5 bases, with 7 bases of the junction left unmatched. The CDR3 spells CASSVVGLAGVETQYF. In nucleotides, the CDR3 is TGTGCCAGCAGCGTAGTAGGGCTAGCGGGAGTGGAGACCCAGTACTTC.

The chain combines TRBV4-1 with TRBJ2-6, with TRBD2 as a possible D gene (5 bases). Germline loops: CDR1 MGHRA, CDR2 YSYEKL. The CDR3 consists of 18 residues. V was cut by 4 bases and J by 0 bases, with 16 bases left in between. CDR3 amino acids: CASSPTRASSSGANVLTF. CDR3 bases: TGCGCCAGCAGCCCCACGAGGGCGTCCAGCTCTGGGGCCAACGTCCTGACTTTC.

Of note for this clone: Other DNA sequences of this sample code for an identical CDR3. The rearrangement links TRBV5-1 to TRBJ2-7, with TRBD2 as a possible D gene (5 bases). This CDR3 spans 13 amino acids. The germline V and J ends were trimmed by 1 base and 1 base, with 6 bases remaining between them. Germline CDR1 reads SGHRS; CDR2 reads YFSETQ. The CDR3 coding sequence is TGCGCCAGCAGCTTGAGAGGGTCCTACGAGCAGTACTTC. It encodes CASSLRGSYEQYF.

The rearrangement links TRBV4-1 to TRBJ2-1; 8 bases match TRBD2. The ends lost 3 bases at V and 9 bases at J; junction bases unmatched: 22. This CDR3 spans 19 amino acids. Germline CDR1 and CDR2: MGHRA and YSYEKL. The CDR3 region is CASSHWRSSGSRDKVEQFF. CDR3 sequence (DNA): TGCGCCAGCAGCCACTGGCGGAGCAGCGGGAGTCGGGACAAGGTTGAGCAGTTCTTC.

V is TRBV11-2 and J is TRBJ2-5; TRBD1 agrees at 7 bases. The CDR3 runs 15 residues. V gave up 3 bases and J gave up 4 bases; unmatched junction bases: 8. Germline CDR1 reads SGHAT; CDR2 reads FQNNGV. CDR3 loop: CASSFRQGEGETQYF. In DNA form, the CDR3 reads TGTGCCAGCAGCTTTAGACAGGGAGAGGGAGAGACCCAGTACTTC.

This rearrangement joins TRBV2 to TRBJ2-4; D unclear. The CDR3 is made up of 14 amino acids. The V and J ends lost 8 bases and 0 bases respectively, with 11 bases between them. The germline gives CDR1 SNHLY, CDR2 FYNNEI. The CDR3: CASGEFLAKNIQYF. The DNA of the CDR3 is TGTGCCAGCGGAGAGTTTTTAGCCAAAAACATTCAGTACTTC.

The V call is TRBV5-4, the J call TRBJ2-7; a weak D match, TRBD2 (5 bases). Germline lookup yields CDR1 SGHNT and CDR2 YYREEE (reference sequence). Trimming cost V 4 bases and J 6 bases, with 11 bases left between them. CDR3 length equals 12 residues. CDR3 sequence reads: CASSPYGSEQYF. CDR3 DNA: TGTGCCAGCAGCCCCTATGGGAGCGAGCAGTACTTC.